This record looks at one TCR beta chain sequence and its context. What it binds is not known. Since the CDR3 does not end with the conserved phenylalanine or tryptophan, this likely comes from a read error. The limits of the CDR3 on the DNA are not certain, so only TCRdb's listed CDR3 is given. Inclusive of both ends, the CDR3 amounts to 9 amino acids. The germline CDR1 and CDR2 sequences are DFQATT and SNEGSKA (reference sequence). This sample is part of a study of CD8 T cells in ankylosing spondylitis. Libraries of TCR beta came from quantitative 5'-RACE with molecular barcodes. TCRdb recomputed calls from the 5' RACE reads with MiXCR, one row per CDR3 protein. The repertoire holds hundreds of thousands of distinct CDR3 sequences, with about 11% as singletons. Points from the study as a whole: In the blood and synovial fluid of reactive arthritis, some motif variants had been previously reported. A TCR beta motif of 7 or 8 highly homologous variants appeared characteristic of ankylosing spondylitis blood. Disease-linked clones were found to be CD8+ and relatively rare in peripheral blood.

The specimen was blood, either unsorted or a sorted T cell fraction (not recorded which). The rearrangement links TRBV20-1 to TRBJ1-1. This TCR derives from a male donor with ankylosing spondylitis. The CDR3 loop reads CSARDYANL.